These 22 T cell receptor beta chains came from one sample sequenced in a study of shared clonotypes between healthy human individuals (dated by TCRdb to the early 2020s). CD8 naive samples were CD45RO-negative cells positively selected for CCR7, giving a CD45RA+CCR7+ population that excluded TemRA cells. To prepare the library, the immunoSEQ multiplex PCR assay was applied. TCRdb holds this immuneACCESS table with in-frame rearrangements only. Some clones are missing; in checked studies, unresolved V genes explain under half, and the rest has no known cause. The sample records around 2,000,000 clones, approximately 95% of which are singletons. 0.95% to 1.5% of the sample rests with the top ten. The sample was naive CD8+ T cells sorted from blood. The cell subset or site label on this specimen signifies: CD45RA+CCR7+. The receptors stem from a man aged 18 to 30 in good health.

The rearrangement links TRBV19 to TRBJ1-2, with no clear D. CDR3 length equals 12 residues. V gave up 7 bases and J gave up 3 bases, with 9 bases separating them. The germline V gene encodes CDR1 LNHDA and CDR2 SQIVND (reference sequence). The CDR3 DNA is TGTGCCAGTACGAGCGGAGACTATGGCTACACCTTC. Protein sequence: CASTSGDYGYTF.

V usage is TRBV27 and J usage is TRBJ2-5, with D perhaps TRBD2 (7 bases). The CDR3 runs to 14 residues. Germline V lookup: CDR1 MNHEY, CDR2 SMNVEV (reference sequence). V was trimmed by 6 bases and J by 7 bases, leaving 18 bases between them. CDR3 nucleotide sequence: TGTGCCAGCAGCCCGGGGGGCGGCCTGGGGACCCAGTACTTC. It encodes CASSPGGGLGTQYF.

V usage is TRBV5-6 and J usage is TRBJ1-1; TRBD1 matches at 8 bases. The CDR3 extends over 14 amino acids. The trim removed 6 bases at V and 1 base at J, leaving 5 bases unmatched. The germline V gene has CDR1 SGHDT and CDR2 YYEEEE. CDR3 in amino acids: CASIEQGGNTEAFF. The CDR3 DNA reads as TGTGCCAGCATAGAACAGGGGGGGAACACTGAAGCTTTCTTT.

A remark on this clone: Distinct nucleotide sequences in the sample also encode this CDR3. The chain has TRBV4-3 and TRBJ1-5; the D is unclear. Trimming took 0 bases from V and 0 from J, leaving 6 bases between them. The CDR3 consists of 15 residues. CDR1 is LGHNA and CDR2 is YSLEER in the germline V gene. The CDR3 reads CASSQDGFSNQPQHF. The DNA for the CDR3 is TGCGCCAGCAGCCAAGATGGGTTTAGCAATCAGCCCCAGCATTTT.

This chain joins TRBV11-1 and TRBJ2-3; TRBD2 aligns across 9 bases. The V gene's germline CDR1 is SGHAT and CDR2 FQDESV (reference sequence). V shed 4 bases and J 1 base; nucleotides not matched to a gene: 3. This CDR3 has 15 residues. CDR3 protein: CASSYSSGGTDTQYF. CDR3 nucleotide sequence: TGTGCCAGCAGCTATTCTAGCGGGGGCACAGATACGCAGTATTTT.

The chain employs TRBV4-1 and TRBJ1-2; weak D call: TRBD1 (5 bases). This CDR3 is 16 amino acids long. The ends were cut back, 4 bases at V and 3 bases at J, with 18 bases in the middle. Germline V lookup: CDR1 MGHRA, CDR2 YSYEKL. CDR3: CASSLKDSRGHYGYTF. The CDR3 DNA follows: TGCGCCAGCAGCCTAAAAGACTCTCGGGGACACTATGGCTACACCTTC.

This sequence joins TRBV12-5 and TRBJ2-1; D remains ambiguous. CDR1 LGHNT and CDR2 FRNRAP come from the germline V gene. The V end lost 1 base, the J end lost 9 bases, and 7 bases lay between the germline ends. CDR3 length equals 12 residues. The DNA of the CDR3 is TGTGCTAGTGGTTTGGGATACGGTGAGCAGTTCTTC. It codes for CASGLGYGEQFF.

Here the CDR3 DNA reads TGTGCCTGGAGCCAAGGGGGGGCCTACGAGCAGTACTTC. Amino acid sequence: CAWSQGGAYEQYF. The chain recombines TRBV30 with TRBJ2-7, with TRBD2 as a possible D gene (7 bases). V was cut by 3 bases and J by 2 bases, with 11 bases left in between. This CDR3 contains 13 residues. Germline CDR1 reads GTSNPN; CDR2 reads SVGIG (reference sequence).

This chain joins TRBV4-1 and TRBJ1-2; TRBD1 agrees at 9 bases. The CDR3 loop spans 17 amino acids. The ends lost 2 bases at V and 5 bases at J; junction bases unmatched: 12. Germline V gene data show CDR1 as MGHRA and CDR2 as YSYEKL. Here the CDR3 DNA reads TGCGCCAGCAGCCAAACCCTGGCGGGGACAGGGCCATATGGCTACACCTTC. It specifies CASSQTLAGTGPYGYTF.

The V gene is TRBV27, the J gene TRBJ2-7, with D perhaps matching TRBD2 (7 bases). CDR1 is MNHEY, CDR2 SMNVEV, per germline (reference sequence). The CDR3 contains 15 residues. V was trimmed by 6 bases and J by 2 bases, leaving 17 bases between them. CDR3 amino acids: CASRIIGGGTYEQYF. The CDR3 nucleotides are TGTGCCAGCAGAATTATCGGCGGGGGCACCTACGAGCAGTACTTC.

V is TRBV11-3 and J is TRBJ2-1; D remains unclear. The CDR3 runs to 12 residues. V was pared by 1 base and J by 9 bases, with 7 bases between. Germline CDR1 is SGHNT and CDR2 is YENEEA. CDR3 loop: CASSLGATEQFF. The CDR3 nucleotides read TGTGCCAGCAGCTTAGGGGCTACTGAGCAGTTCTTC.

This clone was recorded only once. A much larger clone differs by one base, so this may be a read error. This CDR3 is also generated by other DNA sequences in the sample. The chain recombines TRBV6-6 with TRBJ2-5, with TRBD1 matching 7 bases. Looked up from germline, CDR1 is MNHNY and CDR2 is SVGAGI (reference sequence). V trimming: 3 bases; J trimming: 3 bases; junction bases outside the gene matches: 1. There are 13 residues in the CDR3. In nucleotides, the CDR3 is TGTGCCAGCAGTTATGACAGGGAAGAGACCCAGTACTTC. Protein product: CASSYDREETQYF.

A word on this clone: Other DNA sequences within the sample encode an identical CDR3. V and J are TRBV7-9 and TRBJ2-5; 10 bases agree with TRBD1. In germline, CDR1 is SEHNR, CDR2 FQNEAQ (reference sequence). CDR3 size: 13 residues. Trimming cost V 6 bases and J 2 bases; bases outside gene matches: 0. The chain's CDR3 is CASRDRGQETQYF. CDR3 nucleotides: TGTGCCAGCAGGGACAGGGGGCAAGAGACCCAGTACTTC. The full variable domain, completed using reference TRBV7-9 and TRBJ2-5, is DTGVSQNPRHKITKRGQNVTFRCDPISEHNRLYWYRQTLGQGPEFLTYFQNEAQLEKSRLLSDRFSAERPKGSFSTLEIQRTEQGDSAMYLCASRDRGQETQYFGPGTRLLVL.

A note on this clone: Other DNA sequences from this sample encode an identical CDR3 as well. This chain uses TRBV10-3 with TRBJ2-7; 12 bases are a match to TRBD2. Germline assignment: CDR1 ENHRY and CDR2 SYGVKD. J gave up 2 bases and V 3 bases, and 2 bases lay outside the gene matches. This CDR3 contains 15 residues. This chain's CDR3 is CAISDGLAGTYEQYF. The DNA for the CDR3 is TGTGCCATCAGTGACGGACTAGCGGGGACCTACGAGCAGTACTTC.

V gene TRBV28 combines with J gene TRBJ2-7; TRBD2 agrees at 7 bases. CDR1 and CDR2 from the germline V gene are MDHEN and SYDVKM. This CDR3 comprises 15 residues. With 1 base clipped from V and 4 bases from J, the junction kept 7 bases outside the gene matches. CDR3 DNA: TGTGCCAGCAGTTTATATGGGGACTACTCGTACGAGCAGTACTTC. Translated: CASSLYGDYSYEQYF.

The V and J genes are TRBV9 and TRBJ1-1; tentative D call: TRBD1 (6 bases). V lost 4 bases, J lost 4 bases, and 17 bases lay in between. The germline V gene has CDR1 SGDLS and CDR2 YYNGEE. The CDR3 contains 15 residues. The CDR3 sequence: CASSPTAGAGTEAFF. The DNA for the CDR3 is TGTGCCAGCAGCCCGACCGCAGGGGCGGGCACTGAAGCTTTCTTT.

The chain uses TRBV6-5 and TRBJ1-2, with D possibly TRBD1 on 5 matching bases. Trimming shortened V by 10 bases and J by 8 bases, and 14 bases separated the two germline ends. The germline CDR1 and CDR2 sequences are MNHEY and SVGAGI. The CDR3 has 11 amino acids. CDR3 residues: CATTTGRGYTF. The CDR3 coding sequence is TGTGCCACCACCACGGGACGCGGCTACACCTTC.

V gene TRBV6-5 combines with J gene TRBJ1-1; D is ambiguous. Germline V gene lookup returns CDR1 MNHEY and CDR2 SVGAGI. Trimming shortened V by 6 bases and J by 1 base, and 9 bases separated the two germline ends. The CDR3 extends over 13 amino acids. CDR3 sequence (DNA): TGTGCCAGCAGGCCATCTGGGAACACTGAAGCTTTCTTT. Translating it yields CASRPSGNTEAFF.

This clone was detected a few times. The J gene is TRBJ2-7, the V gene TRBV29-1; 7 bases fit TRBD2. The CDR3 totals 13 residues. Trimming cost V 3 bases and J 4 bases; bases outside gene matches: 6. Germline loops: CDR1 SQVTM, CDR2 ANQGSEA. The CDR3 is CSVEGGTKYEQYF. As DNA, the CDR3 is TGCAGCGTTGAGGGGGGGACCAAATACGAGCAGTACTTC.

The count of this clone is one. Other DNA sequences in this specimen translate into the identical CDR3. The chain links TRBV6-5 to TRBJ1-5, with D possibly being TRBD1 (5 bases). Trimming removed 2 bases from V and 7 bases from J, with 9 bases in between. The CDR3 consists of 13 residues. CDR1 is MNHEY and CDR2 is SVGAGI in the germline V gene. CDR3 protein: CASSYGGGQPQHF. The CDR3 nucleotides read TGTGCCAGCAGTTACGGGGGTGGACAGCCCCAGCATTTT.

The V and J genes are TRBV28 and TRBJ2-1; D not certain. This CDR3 has 14 amino acids. Trimming stripped 1 base from V and 8 bases from J, with 12 bases between. The V gene's germline CDR1 is MDHEN and CDR2 SYDVKM. The CDR3 region is CASSLSVLAHEQFF. The CDR3 DNA follows: TGTGCCAGCAGTTTATCAGTTCTCGCCCATGAGCAGTTCTTC. Full variable domain (remainder filled in from reference TRBV28 and TRBJ2-1): DVKVTQSSRYLVKRTGEKVFLECVQDMDHENMFWYRQDPGLGLRLIYFSYDVKMKEKGDIPEGYSVSREKKERFSLILESASTNQTSMYLCASSLSVLAHEQFFGPGTRLTVL.

The chain couples TRBV7-9 to TRBJ1-4; D may be TRBD1 (6 bases). The germline V gene has CDR1 SEHNR and CDR2 FQNEAQ (reference sequence). The CDR3 extends over 17 amino acids. V was cut by 3 bases and J by 4 bases, with 18 bases left in between. This CDR3 reads CASSFSPGQNDNEKLFF. CDR3 nucleotides: TGTGCCAGCAGCTTTAGCCCGGGACAAAACGATAATGAAAAACTGTTTTTT.